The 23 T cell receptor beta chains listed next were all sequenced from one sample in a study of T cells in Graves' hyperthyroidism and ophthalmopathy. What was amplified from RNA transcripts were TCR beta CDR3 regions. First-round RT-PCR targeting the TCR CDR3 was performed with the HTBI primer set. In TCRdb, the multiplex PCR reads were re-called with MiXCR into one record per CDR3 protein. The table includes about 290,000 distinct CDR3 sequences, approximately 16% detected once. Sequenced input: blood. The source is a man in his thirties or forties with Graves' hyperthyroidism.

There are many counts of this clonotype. The DNA for the CDR3 is TGTGCCAGCAGCCCAGGACAGACATTACAAGAGACCCAGTACTTC. This encodes CASSPGQTLQETQYF. The chain recombines TRBV5-8 with TRBJ2-5; TRBD1 is a possible D gene (6 bases). From germline, CDR1 is SGHTS and CDR2 YDEGEE. Trimming shortened V by 4 bases and J by 2 bases, and 15 bases separated the two germline ends. The CDR3 is 15 residues long.

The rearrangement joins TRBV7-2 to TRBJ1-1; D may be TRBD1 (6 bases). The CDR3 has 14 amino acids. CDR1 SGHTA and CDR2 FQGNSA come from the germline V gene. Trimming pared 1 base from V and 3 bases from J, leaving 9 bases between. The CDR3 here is CASSLDAGDTEAFF. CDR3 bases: TGTGCCAGCAGCTTAGATGCAGGGGACACTGAAGCTTTCTTT.

The CDR3 is CASSGVTEQFF. For the CDR3, the DNA is TGTGCCAGCAGTGGGGTCACTGAGCAGTTCTTC. V gene TRBV6-2 or TRBV6-3 combines with J gene TRBJ2-1; D gene unclear. Trimming removed 5 bases from V and 9 bases from J, with 8 bases in between. The germline gives CDR1 MNHEY, CDR2 SVGEGT. The CDR3 has 11 amino acids.

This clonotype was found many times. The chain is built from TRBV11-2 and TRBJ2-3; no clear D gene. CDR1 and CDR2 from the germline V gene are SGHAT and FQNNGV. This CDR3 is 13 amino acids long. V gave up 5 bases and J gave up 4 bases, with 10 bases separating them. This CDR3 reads CASSPRRPDTQYF. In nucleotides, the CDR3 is TGTGCCAGCAGCCCTCGACGGCCAGATACGCAGTATTTT.

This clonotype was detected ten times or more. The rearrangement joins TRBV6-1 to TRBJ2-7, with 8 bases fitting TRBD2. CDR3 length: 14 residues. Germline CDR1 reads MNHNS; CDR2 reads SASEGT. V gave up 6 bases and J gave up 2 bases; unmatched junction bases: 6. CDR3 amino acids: CASSGGGLTYEQYF. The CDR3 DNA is TGTGCCAGCAGCGGCGGGGGGCTGACCTACGAGCAGTACTTC.

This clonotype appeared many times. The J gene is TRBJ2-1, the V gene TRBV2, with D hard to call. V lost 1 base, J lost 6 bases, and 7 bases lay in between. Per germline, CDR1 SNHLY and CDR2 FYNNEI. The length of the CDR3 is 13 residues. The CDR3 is CASSEDFGNEQFF. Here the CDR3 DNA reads TGTGCCAGCAGTGAAGATTTCGGCAATGAGCAGTTCTTC.

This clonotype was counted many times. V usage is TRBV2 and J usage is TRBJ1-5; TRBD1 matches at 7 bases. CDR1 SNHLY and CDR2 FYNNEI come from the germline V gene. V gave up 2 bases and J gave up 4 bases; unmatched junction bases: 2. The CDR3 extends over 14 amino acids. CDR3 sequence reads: CASSERDSNQPQHF. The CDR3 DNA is TGTGCCAGCAGTGAAAGGGACAGTAATCAGCCCCAGCATTTT.

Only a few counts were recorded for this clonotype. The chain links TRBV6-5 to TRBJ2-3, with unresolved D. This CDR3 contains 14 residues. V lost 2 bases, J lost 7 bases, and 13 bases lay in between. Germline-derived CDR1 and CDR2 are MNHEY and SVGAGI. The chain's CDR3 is CASSYELRLHTQYF. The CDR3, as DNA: TGTGCCAGCAGTTACGAGTTACGGCTCCATACGCAGTATTTT.

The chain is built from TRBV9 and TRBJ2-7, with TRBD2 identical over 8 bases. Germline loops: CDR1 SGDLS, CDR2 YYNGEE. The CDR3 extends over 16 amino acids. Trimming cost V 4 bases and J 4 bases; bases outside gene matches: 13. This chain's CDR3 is CASSPWPHGGVYEQYF. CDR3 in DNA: TGTGCCAGCAGCCCGTGGCCCCACGGGGGGGTTTACGAGCAGTACTTC.

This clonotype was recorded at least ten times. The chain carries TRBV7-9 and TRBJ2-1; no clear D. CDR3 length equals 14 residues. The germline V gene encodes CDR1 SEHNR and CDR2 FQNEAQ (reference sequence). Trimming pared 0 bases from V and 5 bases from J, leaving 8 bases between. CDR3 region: CASSLARTDNEQFF. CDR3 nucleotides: TGTGCCAGCAGCTTAGCGCGAACGGACAATGAGCAGTTCTTC.

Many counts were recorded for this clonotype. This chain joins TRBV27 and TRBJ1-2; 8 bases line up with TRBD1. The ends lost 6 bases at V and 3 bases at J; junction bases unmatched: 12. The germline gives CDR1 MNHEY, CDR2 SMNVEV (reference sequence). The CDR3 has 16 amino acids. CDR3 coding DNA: TGTGCCAGCAGCCGAGGTCGGCAGGGGGCCTACTATGGCTACACCTTC. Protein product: CASSRGRQGAYYGYTF.

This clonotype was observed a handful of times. This CDR3 is CASSLGRHYGYTF. The CDR3 nucleotides are TGTGCCAGCAGTTTGGGAAGGCACTATGGCTACACCTTC. The chain uses TRBV27 and TRBJ1-2; D unclear. V dropped 3 bases and J dropped 3 bases, with 8 bases sitting between them. The CDR3 is made up of 13 amino acids. Germline V lookup: CDR1 MNHEY, CDR2 SMNVEV (reference sequence).

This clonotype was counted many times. The CDR3 sequence: CASSLAGGGAEQFF. CDR3 DNA: TGCGCCAGCAGCTTGGCTGGGGGGGGGGCCGAGCAGTTCTTC. This chain uses TRBV5-1 with TRBJ2-1; TRBD2 might be the D (7 bases). V was pared by 0 bases and J by 10 bases, with 14 bases between. CDR1 and CDR2 (germline): SGHRS, YFSETQ. CDR3 size: 14 residues.

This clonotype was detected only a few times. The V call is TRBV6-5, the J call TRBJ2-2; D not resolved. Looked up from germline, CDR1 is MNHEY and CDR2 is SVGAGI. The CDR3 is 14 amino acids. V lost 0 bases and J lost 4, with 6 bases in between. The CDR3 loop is CASSYSIVTGELFF. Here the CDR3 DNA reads TGTGCCAGCAGTTACTCGATAGTCACCGGGGAGCTGTTTTTT.

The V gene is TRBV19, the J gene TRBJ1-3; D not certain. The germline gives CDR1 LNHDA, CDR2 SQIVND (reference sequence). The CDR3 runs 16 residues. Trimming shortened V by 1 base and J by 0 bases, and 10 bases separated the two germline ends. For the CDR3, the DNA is TGTGCCAGTAGTATAGCCGGGCGGTACTCTGGAAACACCATATATTTT. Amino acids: CASSIAGRYSGNTIYF.

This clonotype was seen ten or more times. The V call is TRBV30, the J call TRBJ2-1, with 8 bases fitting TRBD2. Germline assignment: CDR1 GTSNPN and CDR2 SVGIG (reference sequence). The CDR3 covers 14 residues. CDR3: CAWVAGSSYNEQFF. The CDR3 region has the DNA TGTGCTTGGGTAGCGGGGAGCTCCTACAATGAGCAGTTCTTC.

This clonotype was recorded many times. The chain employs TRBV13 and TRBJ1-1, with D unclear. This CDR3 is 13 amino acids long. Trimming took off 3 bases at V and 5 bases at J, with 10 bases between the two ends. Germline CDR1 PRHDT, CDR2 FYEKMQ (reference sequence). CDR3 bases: TGTGCCAGCAGCTTTCCCGGACGTACTGAAGCTTTCTTT. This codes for CASSFPGRTEAFF.

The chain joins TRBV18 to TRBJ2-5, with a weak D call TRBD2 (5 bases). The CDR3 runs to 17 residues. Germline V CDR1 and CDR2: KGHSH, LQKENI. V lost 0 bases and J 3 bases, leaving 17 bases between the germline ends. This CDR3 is CASSPPPHGVGEETQYF. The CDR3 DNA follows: TGTGCCAGCTCACCACCTCCCCACGGGGTTGGGGAAGAGACCCAGTACTTC.

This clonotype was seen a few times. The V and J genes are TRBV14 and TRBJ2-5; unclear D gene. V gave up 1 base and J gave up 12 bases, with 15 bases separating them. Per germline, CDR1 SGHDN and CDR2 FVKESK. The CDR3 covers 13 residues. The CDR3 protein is CASSQGIRRAEYF. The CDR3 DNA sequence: TGTGCCAGCAGCCAAGGGATACGGCGTGCGGAGTACTTC.

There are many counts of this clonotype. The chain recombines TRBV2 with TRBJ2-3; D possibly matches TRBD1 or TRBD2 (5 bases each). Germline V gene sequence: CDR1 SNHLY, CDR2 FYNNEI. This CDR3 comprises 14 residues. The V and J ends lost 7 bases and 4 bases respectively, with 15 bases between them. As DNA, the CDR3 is TGTGCCAGCACCTCCGGCCTGGGGGCAGATACGCAGTATTTT. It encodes CASTSGLGADTQYF.

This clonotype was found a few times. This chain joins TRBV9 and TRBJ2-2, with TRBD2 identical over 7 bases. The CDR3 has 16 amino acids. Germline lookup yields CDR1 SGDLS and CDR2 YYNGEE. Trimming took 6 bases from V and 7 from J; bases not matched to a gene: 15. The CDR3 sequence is CASTPAAGVENGELFF. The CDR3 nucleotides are TGTGCCAGCACCCCCGCGGCGGGAGTGGAAAACGGGGAGCTGTTTTTT.

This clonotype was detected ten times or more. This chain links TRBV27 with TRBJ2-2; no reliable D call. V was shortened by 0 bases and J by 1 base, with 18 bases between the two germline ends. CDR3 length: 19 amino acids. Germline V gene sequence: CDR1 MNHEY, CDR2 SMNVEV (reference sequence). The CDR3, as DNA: TGTGCCAGCAGTTTATCGATCCTTGGCGGAGAAAGGAACACCGGGGAGCTGTTTTTT. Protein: CASSLSILGGERNTGELFF.

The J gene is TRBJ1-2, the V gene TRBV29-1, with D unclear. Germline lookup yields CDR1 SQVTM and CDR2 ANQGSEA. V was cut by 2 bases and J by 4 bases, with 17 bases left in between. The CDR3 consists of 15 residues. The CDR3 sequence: CSVEPLSPGGYGYTF. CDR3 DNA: TGCAGCGTTGAACCCCTGAGCCCCGGAGGCTATGGCTACACCTTC. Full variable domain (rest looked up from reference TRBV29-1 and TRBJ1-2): SAVISQKPSRDICQRGTSLTIQCQVDSQVTMMFWYRQQPGQSLTLIATANQGSEATYESGFVIDKFPISRPNLTFSTLTVSNMSPEDSSIYLCSVEPLSPGGYGYTFGSGTRLTVV.